These 12 T cell receptor beta chains were all obtained from the same sample, sequenced in a study of shared clonotypes between healthy human individuals. Generated by immunoSEQ multiplex PCR, the TCRdb table keeps only in-frame clones and is missing some. The data hold 530,000 or so clones, with about 75% observed a single time. The source material was PBMCs. Every receptor here comes from a woman in her forties in good health. Some clones in this sample may be carry-over from other donors' samples.

The chain has TRBV23-1 and TRBJ2-5; D may match TRBD1 or TRBD2 (5 bases each). TRBV23-1 is an ORF for which the function is uncertain. This CDR3 is 13 amino acids long. V dropped 5 bases and J dropped 5 bases, with 12 bases sitting between them. The CDR3, as DNA: TGCGCCAGCAGTGGTACGGGGCTTGAGACCCAGTACTTC. It yields the protein CASSGTGLETQYF.

This clone was detected once. This chain links TRBV28 with TRBJ2-7; D is undetermined. V was shortened by 3 bases and J by 3 bases, with 6 bases between the two germline ends. The CDR3 contains 12 residues. Per the germline V gene, CDR1 is MDHEN and CDR2 is SYDVKM. This chain's CDR3 is CASSFSNYEQYF. DNA for the CDR3: TGTGCCAGCAGTTTCTCTAACTACGAGCAGTACTTC.

V usage is TRBV4-3 and J usage is TRBJ1-5; 10 bases match TRBD1. Germline V gene lookup returns CDR1 LGHNA and CDR2 YSLEER. The CDR3 consists of 17 residues. The ends lost 0 bases at V and 6 bases at J; junction bases unmatched: 8. Here the CDR3 reads CASSQDLAGQGSQPQHF. In DNA form, the CDR3 reads TGCGCCAGCAGCCAAGATCTGGCGGGACAGGGGAGTCAGCCCCAGCATTTT.

A note on this clone: Other DNA sequences of this sample code for an identical CDR3. The V and J genes are TRBV30 and TRBJ1-3; D remains ambiguous. The CDR3 totals 14 residues. The germline CDR1 and CDR2 sequences are GTSNPN and SVGIG (reference sequence). Deletions cut 0 bases from V and 1 base from J, with 7 bases between. CDR3 nucleotides: TGTGCCTGGAGTGTTGGCGATTCTGGAAACACCATATATTTT. This encodes CAWSVGDSGNTIYF.

This sequence joins TRBV27 and TRBJ2-7, with D perhaps matching TRBD1 (7 bases). With 4 bases removed from V and 2 bases from J, the gap between germline ends came to 15 bases. The CDR3 extends over 15 amino acids. Germline V gene sequence: CDR1 MNHEY, CDR2 SMNVEV (reference sequence). The CDR3 DNA reads TGTGCCAGCAGTTCTTGGACAGGACTAACCTACGAGCAGTACTTC. It codes for CASSSWTGLTYEQYF.

V usage is TRBV19 and J usage is TRBJ2-7; 7 bases match TRBD1. Unmatched junction bases numbered 1, after V lost 2 bases and J lost 6 bases. Per germline, CDR1 LNHDA and CDR2 SQIVND (reference sequence). CDR3 length equals 12 residues. The CDR3 is CASSISGGEQYF. The DNA of the CDR3 is TGTGCCAGTAGTATATCAGGGGGCGAGCAGTACTTC.

The V gene is TRBV5-1, the J gene TRBJ2-7; TRBD2 aligns across 14 bases. Germline values: CDR1 SGHRS, CDR2 YFSETQ. The CDR3 sequence is 16 residues long. Trimming at V came to 3 bases and at J to 6 bases, leaving 8 bases not matched to a gene. CDR3 region: CASSWGTSGSMGEQYF. CDR3 DNA: TGCGCCAGCAGCTGGGGGACTAGCGGGAGTATGGGCGAGCAGTACTTC.

CDR3 sequence: CSAPGGNEQFF. DNA of the CDR3: TGCAGTGCCCCTGGGGGCAATGAGCAGTTCTTC. J is TRBJ2-1 and V is TRBV20-1; D may be TRBD1 or TRBD2 (5 bases each). CDR1 and CDR2 (germline): DFQATT, SNEGSKA (reference sequence). V lost 6 bases to trimming and J lost 6 bases, with 9 bases between them. The CDR3 contains 11 residues.

The chain links TRBV6-5 to TRBJ2-7; tentative D call: TRBD2 (5 bases). CDR1 is MNHEY and CDR2 is SVGAGI in the germline V gene. The CDR3 totals 15 residues. The germline V and J ends were trimmed by 7 bases and 6 bases, with 22 bases remaining between them. As DNA, the CDR3 is TGTGCCAGCAAAAAAGGAAGGTACGGGGAGTTCGAGCAGTACTTC. Its protein is CASKKGRYGEFEQYF.

The chain carries TRBV29-1 and TRBJ2-7, with D perhaps assigned TRBD1 or TRBD2 (5 bases each). The CDR3 has 15 amino acids. The V gene's germline CDR1 is SQVTM and CDR2 ANQGSEA. Trimming pared 6 bases from V and 0 bases from J, leaving 18 bases between. Here the CDR3 reads CSVHTSGRSSYEQYF. CDR3 sequence (DNA): TGCAGCGTCCACACGTCGGGACGGAGCTCCTACGAGCAGTACTTC.

This chain connects TRBV11-2 to TRBJ2-1, with 9 positions matching TRBD2. The trim removed 4 bases at V and 10 bases at J, leaving 11 bases unmatched. Per the germline V gene, CDR1 is SGHAT and CDR2 is FQNNGV. CDR3 size: 15 residues. CDR3 residues: CASSWAGGRAEEQFF. Written as DNA, the CDR3 is TGTGCCAGCAGCTGGGCCGGCGGGAGGGCCGAGGAGCAGTTCTTC.

This chain joins TRBV7-2 and TRBJ1-6, with a tentative D call TRBD1 (5 bases). Germline V gene lookup returns CDR1 SGHTA and CDR2 FQGNSA. Between the trimmed V and J ends, which lost 4 bases and 14 bases, there was a span of 12 bases. CDR3 length: 12 residues. CDR3 coding DNA: TGTGCCAGCAGCTCCGTCCCAGGGACCCTCCACTTT. This codes for CASSSVPGTLHF.